The 25 T cell receptor beta chains given below trace back to one sample, sequenced in a study of spatial heterogeneity in lung cancer. As for time point: sample taken at primary tumor resection. TCRdb re-called the 5' RACE reads through MiXCR, storing one row per CDR3 protein. The sample lists 7,300 or so distinct CDR3 sequences; around 15% were seen once. Sample: normal lung tissue next to the tumor, taken at surgery. These receptors all stem from a male donor with early-stage non-small cell lung cancer.

The chain employs TRBV6-5 and TRBJ2-2; tentative D call: TRBD2 (5 bases). Germline V gene data show CDR1 as MNHEY and CDR2 as SVGAGI. The V end was cut by 5 bases, the J end by 5 bases, with 15 bases between. CDR3 length: 15 amino acids. CDR3 nucleotide sequence: TGTGCCAGCAGTCCCCCACTAGGTCTGACCGGGGAGCTGTTTTTT. It translates to CASSPPLGLTGELFF.

This clonotype is categorized as medium-sized (0.01 to 0.1%). The V gene is TRBV3-1, the J gene TRBJ2-3, with 9 bases aligning to TRBD1. The CDR3 has 14 residues. The germline CDR1 and CDR2 sequences are LGHDT and YNNKEL (reference sequence). The J segment lost 6 bases and the V segment lost 4 bases, leaving 5 bases of the junction unmatched. CDR3 residues: CASSLGQGRDTQYF. CDR3 DNA sequence: TGTGCCAGCAGCCTAGGACAGGGGAGGGATACGCAGTATTTT.

There are a few counts of this clonotype. The genes are TRBV21-1 and TRBJ2-7; no DNA check was done on the table's D call, TRBD1. TRBV21-1 is classified as a pseudogene. The CDR3 spans 14 residues. The CDR3 region is CASSKDRQGYEQYF. The CDR3 coding sequence is TGTGCCAGCAGCAAGGATAGACAGGGCTACGAGCAGTACTTC.

This clonotype has a handful of counts. The rearrangement links TRBV27 to TRBJ2-2, with D possibly being TRBD1 or TRBD2 (5 bases each). V was shortened by 8 bases and J by 6 bases, with 19 bases between the two germline ends. The germline gives CDR1 MNHEY, CDR2 SMNVEV (reference sequence). CDR3 size: 15 residues. The CDR3 protein is CASGPVEVGAGELFF. The CDR3 DNA is TGTGCCAGCGGCCCCGTCGAGGTGGGGGCCGGGGAGCTGTTTTTT.

This clonotype is medium-sized in the sample. This sequence joins TRBV7-9 and TRBJ1-2; 8 bases agree with TRBD1. The CDR3 is 15 amino acids. The V gene end was trimmed by 5 bases and the J gene end by 6 bases; junction bases not matched to a gene: 11. Germline V gene sequence: CDR1 SEHNR, CDR2 FQNEAQ (reference sequence). The CDR3 region is CASSRAGTGGHGYTF. The CDR3 nucleotides are TGTGCCAGCAGCAGAGCCGGGACAGGAGGACATGGCTACACCTTC.

This clonotype counts as medium-sized. The rearrangement joins TRBV11-2 to TRBJ1-4; D not certain. Germline values: CDR1 SGHAT, CDR2 FQNNGV. Trimming left V 3 bases short and J 5 bases short, with 7 bases between. The CDR3 has 13 residues. The CDR3 nucleotides are TGTGCCAGCAGCTTGAGTGGAAATGAAAAACTGTTTTTT. Its translation: CASSLSGNEKLFF.

This clonotype appeared many times. The chain is built from TRBV5-1 and TRBJ2-7; D is undetermined. The V gene's germline CDR1 is SGHRS and CDR2 YFSETQ. The germline V and J ends were trimmed by 0 bases and 3 bases, with 13 bases remaining between them. The CDR3 runs 15 residues. CDR3 sequence: CASSLAPAGFYEQYF. CDR3 coding DNA: TGCGCCAGCAGCTTGGCCCCGGCAGGATTCTACGAGCAGTACTTC.

A few counts support this clonotype. The chain employs TRBV29-1 and TRBJ1-1; D unresolved. From germline, CDR1 is SQVTM and CDR2 ANQGSEA. V shed 3 bases and J shed 3 bases, with 11 bases lying between them. This CDR3 comprises 13 residues. CDR3 sequence reads: CSVEGKEYTEAFF. The CDR3 nucleotides are TGCAGCGTTGAGGGGAAAGAGTACACTGAAGCTTTCTTT.

This clonotype was detected a few times. The chain is built from TRBV20-1 and TRBJ2-3; a weak D match, TRBD2 (6 bases). The germline gives CDR1 DFQATT, CDR2 SNEGSKA (reference sequence). Between the trimmed V and J ends, which lost 3 bases and 5 bases, there was a span of 12 bases. The CDR3 consists of 13 residues. In DNA, the CDR3 is TGCAGTGCTAGGACGGGAGAGGTAGATACGCAGTATTTT. Translation: CSARTGEVDTQYF.

The chain has TRBV7-9 and TRBJ2-2, with D perhaps TRBD1 or TRBD2 (5 bases each). The CDR3 has 14 amino acids. The V gene lost 4 bases and the J gene lost 4 bases, with 10 bases spanning the gap. Per the germline V gene, CDR1 is SEHNR and CDR2 is FQNEAQ (reference sequence). This chain's CDR3 is CASSSGRGTGELFF. The DNA for the CDR3 is TGTGCCAGCAGCTCGGGACGAGGCACCGGGGAGCTGTTTTTT.

This clonotype was found many times. The chain couples TRBV28 to TRBJ1-5; maybe TRBD1 (6 bases). Germline CDR1 reads MDHEN; CDR2 reads SYDVKM. Trimming cost V 7 bases and J 8 bases, with 12 bases left between them. This CDR3 comprises 12 residues. This CDR3 reads CASTFGGEPQHF. The CDR3 DNA is TGTGCCAGCACTTTCGGGGGCGAGCCCCAGCATTTT.

The chain is built from TRBV7-2 and TRBJ2-5; TRBD1 is a possible D gene (5 bases). Trimming shortened V by 4 bases and J by 1 base, and 10 bases separated the two germline ends. This CDR3 contains 14 residues. Germline V gene sequence: CDR1 SGHTA, CDR2 FQGNSA. Here the CDR3 DNA reads TGTGCCAGCAGCTCCGGACACCGCCAAGAGACCCAGTACTTC. Amino acids: CASSSGHRQETQYF.

This clonotype came up many times. The chain has TRBV24-1 and TRBJ1-5; the match to TRBD1 covers 7 bases. Germline CDR1 is KGHDR and CDR2 is SFDVKD. The CDR3 has 15 residues. Trimming removed 11 bases from V and 10 bases from J; junction bases left unmatched: 19. The CDR3 is CAIGQVGMGLSPQHF. CDR3 DNA: TGTGCCATAGGACAGGTAGGAATGGGGCTCAGCCCCCAGCATTTT.

The V gene is TRBV7-2, the J gene TRBJ2-7; tentative D call: TRBD2 (7 bases). From germline, CDR1 is SGHTA and CDR2 FQGNSA. The CDR3 has 15 amino acids. Between the trimmed V and J ends, which lost 1 base and 0 bases, there was a span of 10 bases. For the CDR3, the DNA is TGTGCCAGCAGCTTAGACGGGGGGCGCTCCTACGAGCAGTACTTC. Protein product: CASSLDGGRSYEQYF.

This chain connects TRBV3-1 to TRBJ2-7, with D uncertain. Germline V gene lookup returns CDR1 LGHDT and CDR2 YNNKEL (reference sequence). Deletions cut 4 bases from V and 6 bases from J, with 10 bases between. CDR3 length: 12 amino acids. DNA of the CDR3: TGTGCCAGCAGCCGAGACTTGCTCGAGCAGTACTTC. Translation: CASSRDLLEQYF.

This clonotype was observed a few times. This chain joins TRBV3-1 and TRBJ1-2; 7 positions agree with TRBD1. V shed 4 bases, J shed 4 bases, and the junction held 9 bases outside the gene matches. The germline CDR1 and CDR2 sequences are LGHDT and YNNKEL (reference sequence). CDR3 size: 15 residues. The CDR3 DNA reads as TGTGCCAGCAGCCCGTTCGGACAGGACCTCTATGGCTACACCTTC. This encodes CASSPFGQDLYGYTF.

By its share, this clonotype is medium-sized. The chain is built from TRBV20-1 and TRBJ2-1; 14 bases are a match to TRBD2. The CDR3 loop spans 14 amino acids. Germline CDR1 reads DFQATT; CDR2 reads SNEGSKA (reference sequence). V lost 6 bases, J lost 9 bases, and 7 bases stayed unmatched. The CDR3 spells CSAYGTSGRSEQFF. The CDR3 region has the DNA TGCAGTGCGTATGGGACTAGCGGGAGATCTGAGCAGTTCTTC.

Sample share makes this clonotype medium-sized. The rearrangement uses TRBV4-1 and TRBJ2-7; tentative D call: TRBD1 (5 bases). CDR1 is MGHRA, CDR2 YSYEKL, per germline. Trimming removed 7 bases at V and 1 base at J, with 14 bases between. CDR3 length: 14 residues. The CDR3, as DNA: TGCGCCAGCACCTTGGGCCAGGGTTCCTACGAGCAGTACTTC. Translation: CASTLGQGSYEQYF.

The table lists this clonotype with many counts. This rearrangement joins TRBV6-6 to TRBJ2-7; TRBD2 aligns across 7 bases. Per the germline V gene, CDR1 is MNHNY and CDR2 is SVGAGI (reference sequence). Trimming at V came to 10 bases and at J to 0 bases, leaving 6 bases not matched to a gene. This CDR3 is 13 amino acids long. Here the CDR3 reads CATAGRDSYEQYF. CDR3 coding DNA: TGTGCCACAGCGGGAAGGGACTCCTACGAGCAGTACTTC.

The chain carries TRBV24-1 and TRBJ2-1; 9 bases align to TRBD1. This CDR3 has 15 residues. Trimming cost V 2 bases and J 5 bases; bases outside gene matches: 3. CDR1 and CDR2 (germline): KGHDR, SFDVKD. The CDR3 DNA sequence: TGTGCCACCAGTGATTCCGGGACAGGGAACAATGAGCAGTTCTTC. Amino acid sequence: CATSDSGTGNNEQFF.

The V and J genes are TRBV29-1 and TRBJ2-2; no definite D call. The CDR3 extends over 12 amino acids. In germline, CDR1 is SQVTM, CDR2 ANQGSEA. This CDR3 is CSGETSPGELFF. The CDR3 DNA reads TGCAGTGGAGAGACTTCTCCCGGGGAGCTGTTTTTT.

This clonotype is medium-sized within its sample. The V call is TRBV7-2, the J call TRBJ2-1; 8 nucleotides agree with TRBD2. The germline CDR1 and CDR2 sequences are SGHTA and FQGNSA. With 5 bases clipped from V and 7 bases from J, the junction kept 13 bases outside the gene matches. There are 16 residues in the CDR3. The CDR3 region is CASSPGESGSRNEQFF. CDR3 nucleotide sequence: TGTGCCAGCAGCCCGGGGGAAAGCGGGAGCAGGAATGAGCAGTTCTTC.

To note about this clonotype: The junction differs from germline at one of its ends, possibly a read error. The chain joins TRBV20-1 to TRBJ1-2; no clear D gene. The CDR3 is made up of 11 amino acids. Germline-derived CDR1 and CDR2 are DFQATT and SNEGSKA (reference sequence). The CDR3 reads CSASDNYDYTF. CDR3 coding DNA: TGCAGTGCTAGTGATAACTATGACTACACCTTC.

V usage is TRBV4-3 and J usage is TRBJ1-6; TRBD1 might be the D (5 bases). The CDR3 has 14 residues. Germline V gene lookup returns CDR1 LGHNA and CDR2 YSLEER. Trimming stripped 4 bases from V and 3 bases from J, with 7 bases between. The CDR3 protein is CASSRDLYNSPLHF. CDR3 nucleotides: TGCGCCAGCAGCCGGGACCTCTATAATTCACCCCTCCACTTT.

The chain couples TRBV20-1 to TRBJ1-1, with D unclear. The CDR3 runs to 14 residues. Per germline, CDR1 DFQATT and CDR2 SNEGSKA (reference sequence). Trimming removed 1 base from V and 0 bases from J, with 9 bases in between. CDR3 in amino acids: CSARVGMLNTEAFF. The CDR3 DNA reads as TGCAGTGCTAGAGTAGGGATGCTGAACACTGAAGCTTTCTTT.